This entry is about one T cell receptor beta chain. This sample was taken from a study of blood T cell repertoires in COVID-19. Sequencing used immunoSEQ multiplex PCR; TCRdb keeps in-frame clones, though not all of them. This table holds hundreds of thousands of clones, roughly 87% found once. V lost 6 bases to trimming and J lost 6 bases, with 8 bases between them. CDR1 and CDR2 from the germline V gene are MNHEY and SMNVEV (reference sequence). This CDR3 region has 12 residues. Sequenced sample: PBMCs or T cells enriched from blood (not recorded which). This rearrangement joins TRBV27 to TRBJ2-2; D gene uncertain. The clonotype comes from a woman aged 40 to 50 with acute COVID-19. The DNA for the CDR3 is TGTGCCAGCAGCCCCGGAGCCGGGGAGCTGTTTTTT. It yields the protein CASSPGAGELFF.